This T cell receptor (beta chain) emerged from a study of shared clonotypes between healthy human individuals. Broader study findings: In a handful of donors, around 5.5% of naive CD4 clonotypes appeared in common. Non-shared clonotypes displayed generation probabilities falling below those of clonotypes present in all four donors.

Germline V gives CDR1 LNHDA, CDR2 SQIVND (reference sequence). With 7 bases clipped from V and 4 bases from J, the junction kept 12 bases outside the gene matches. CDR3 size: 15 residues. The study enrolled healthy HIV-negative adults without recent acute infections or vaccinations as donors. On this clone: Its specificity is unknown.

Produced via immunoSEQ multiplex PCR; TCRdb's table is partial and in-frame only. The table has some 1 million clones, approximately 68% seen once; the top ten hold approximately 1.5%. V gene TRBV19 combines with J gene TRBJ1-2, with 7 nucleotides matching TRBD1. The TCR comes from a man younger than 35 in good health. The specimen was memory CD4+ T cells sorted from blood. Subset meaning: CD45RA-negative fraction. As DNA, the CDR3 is TGTGCCAGTACCCGGGACAGACCCGGTAGCTATGGCTACACCTTC. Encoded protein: CASTRDRPGSYGYTF.